One sample yielded the 7 T cell receptor beta chains listed below, sequenced in a study of blood T cell repertoires in COVID-19. The protocol was immunoSEQ multiplex PCR, while the TCRdb copy is restricted to in-frame clones and leaves out a portion. The sample has approximately 270,000 clones; approximately 85% are singletons. The source material was peripheral blood. The origin of the receptors is a human donor with COVID-19, enrolled during active disease. The donor label of this sample is uncertain.

The chain carries TRBV7-2 and TRBJ2-2; 8 bases line up with TRBD1. Germline V gives CDR1 SGHTA, CDR2 FQGNSA. There are 15 residues in the CDR3. V shed 6 bases and J 7 bases; nucleotides not matched to a gene: 10. This CDR3 reads CASSSTQGAGGELFF. CDR3 nucleotides: TGTGCCAGCAGTTCCACTCAGGGGGCGGGCGGGGAGCTGTTTTTT.

The chain couples TRBV19 to TRBJ1-5, with D possibly matching TRBD1 (5 bases). The length of the CDR3 is 12 residues. Germline V gene sequence: CDR1 LNHDA, CDR2 SQIVND (reference sequence). The ends were cut back, 7 bases at V and 3 bases at J, with 7 bases in the middle. CDR3 bases: TGTGCCAGTAAGGGGAACAATCAGCCCCAGCATTTT. Encoded protein: CASKGNNQPQHF.

The J gene is TRBJ1-3, the V gene TRBV29-1, with TRBD1 matching 8 bases. The CDR3 has 14 residues. The germline CDR1 and CDR2 sequences are SQVTM and ANQGSEA. V dropped 5 bases and J dropped 0; count of bases not matched to a gene: 3. CDR3 sequence: CSVRTGYSGNTIYF. Written as DNA, the CDR3 is TGCAGCGTTCGGACAGGGTACTCTGGAAACACCATATATTTT. Filled out from reference TRBV29-1 and TRBJ1-3, the complete variable domain reads SAVISQKPSRDICQRGTSLTIQCQVDSQVTMMFWYRQQPGQSLTLIATANQGSEATYESGFVIDKFPISRPNLTFSTLTVSNMSPEDSSIYLCSVRTGYSGNTIYFGEGSWLTVV.

In this sample, this clone turned up once. The chain carries TRBV7-2 and TRBJ2-3; TRBD2 matches 10 bases. Germline trimming cut 5 bases from V and 2 bases from J; bases unmatched to any gene: 10. The CDR3 is 17 residues long. CDR1 and CDR2 (germline): SGHTA, FQGNSA. Here the CDR3 reads CASSAQAGGLNTDTQYF. CDR3 bases: TGTGCCAGCAGCGCACAAGCGGGAGGGCTCAACACAGATACGCAGTATTTT.

This sequence joins TRBV5-1 and TRBJ1-2; no clear D. Germline CDR1 is SGHRS and CDR2 is YFSETQ. The CDR3 is 13 amino acids. With 5 bases removed from V and 4 bases from J, the gap between germline ends came to 12 bases. In DNA form, the CDR3 reads TGCGCCAGCAGTTCTGACGGGAGCTATGGCTACACCTTC. Translating gives CASSSDGSYGYTF.

The gene calls are TRBV11-3 and TRBJ1-5; D not resolved. Per the germline V gene, CDR1 is SGHNT and CDR2 is YENEEA. The CDR3 consists of 15 residues. The V gene lost 5 bases and the J gene lost 1 base, with 12 bases spanning the gap. CDR3: CASSLGSGSNQPQHF. The CDR3 DNA is TGTGCCAGCAGCCTAGGATCCGGGAGCAATCAGCCCCAGCATTTT. Full variable domain (outside the CDR3, taken from reference TRBV11-3 and TRBJ1-5): EAGVVQSPRYKIIEKKQPVAFWCNPISGHNTLYWYLQNLGQGPELLIRYENEEAVDDSQLPKDRFSAERLKGVDSTLKIQPAELGDSAVYLCASSLGSGSNQPQHFGDGTRLSIL.

This clone showed up just a few times. This chain links TRBV4-1 with TRBJ2-1, with 10 bases aligning to TRBD2. CDR3 length: 19 amino acids. V trimming: 0 bases; J trimming: 0 bases; junction bases outside the gene matches: 8. CDR1 and CDR2 (germline): MGHRA, YSYEKL. As DNA, the CDR3 is TGCGCCAGCAGCCAAGAAATTTGGCCTAGCGGGAGCTCCTACAATGAGCAGTTCTTC. It yields the protein CASSQEIWPSGSSYNEQFF.